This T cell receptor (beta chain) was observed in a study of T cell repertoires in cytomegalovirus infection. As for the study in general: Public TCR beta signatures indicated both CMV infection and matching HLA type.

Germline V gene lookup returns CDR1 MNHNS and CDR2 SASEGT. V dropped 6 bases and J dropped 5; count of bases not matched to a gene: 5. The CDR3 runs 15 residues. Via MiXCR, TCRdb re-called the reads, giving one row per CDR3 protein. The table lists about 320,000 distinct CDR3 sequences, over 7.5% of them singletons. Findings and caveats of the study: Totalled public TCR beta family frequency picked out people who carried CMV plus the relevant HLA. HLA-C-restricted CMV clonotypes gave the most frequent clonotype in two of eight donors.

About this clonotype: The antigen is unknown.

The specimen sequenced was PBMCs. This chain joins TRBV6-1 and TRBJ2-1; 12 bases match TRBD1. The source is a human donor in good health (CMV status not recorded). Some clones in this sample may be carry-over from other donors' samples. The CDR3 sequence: CASRSGQGANNEQFF. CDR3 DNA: TGTGCCAGCAGATCGGGACAGGGGGCTAACAATGAGCAGTTCTTC.